What follows are 31 T cell receptor beta chains derived from one specimen sequenced in a study of blood T cells in healthy people across ages. Then a second PCR, running roughly 7 to 11 cycles, was carried out with a sample-barcoded 5' primer and a J-beta primer mix. MiXCR, run by TCRdb on the 5' RACE reads, gives a single entry per CDR3 protein. Among 1.5 million to 2 million distinct CDR3 sequences listed, roughly 49% were seen once. Sequencing was done on a sample of blood. The receptors here all came from a woman aged 40 to 50 in good health.

This clonotype was detected a few times. The chain employs TRBV10-3 and TRBJ2-3; 16 positions match TRBD2. This CDR3 has 16 amino acids. With V trimmed by 8 bases and J by 1 base, 3 bases remained unmatched. Germline loops: CDR1 ENHRY, CDR2 SYGVKD. DNA for the CDR3: TGTGCCATCTCCGGGACTAGCGGGGGGGGCACAGATACGCAGTATTTT. Amino acids: CAISGTSGGGTDTQYF.

This clonotype was counted between two and nine times. This chain links TRBV18 with TRBJ2-5; TRBD1 or TRBD2 may be the D gene (5 bases each). V shed 3 bases and J shed 5 bases, with 16 bases lying between them. Germline CDR1 reads KGHSH; CDR2 reads LQKENI. The CDR3 runs 15 residues. The CDR3 nucleotides read TGTGCCAGCTCACCTTCGTCAGGGACGCCGGAGACCCAGTACTTC. Translation gives CASSPSSGTPETQYF.

A word on this clonotype: A much larger clone sits a single nucleotide away, making a read error possible. The chain is built from TRBV28 and TRBJ2-5; 7 bases align to TRBD1. The V gene's germline CDR1 is MDHEN and CDR2 SYDVKM. The CDR3 has 14 residues. Germline trimming cut 7 bases from V and 1 base from J; bases unmatched to any gene: 6. The CDR3: CASTRDRFQETQYF. In DNA form, the CDR3 reads TGTGCCAGCACCCGGGACAGATTCCAAGAGACCCAGTACTTC.

For this clonotype: Relative to the germline gene, one junction end is altered; a read error may explain this. The J gene is TRBJ1-2, the V gene TRBV5-1, with D uncertain. Per the germline V gene, CDR1 is SGHRS and CDR2 is YFSETQ. This CDR3 spans 16 amino acids. The chain's CDR3 is CASSWGGKNSPRGHTF. The CDR3 DNA reads TGCGCCAGCAGCTGGGGAGGGAAAAACTCTCCACGTGGCCACACCTTC.

Remarks on this clonotype: Germline and junction disagree at one end, which may indicate a read error. The chain joins TRBV5-1 to TRBJ2-3, with D perhaps assigned TRBD1 or TRBD2 (5 bases each). The germline CDR1 and CDR2 sequences are SGHRS and YFSETQ. This CDR3 comprises 15 residues. The CDR3 here is CARSLGVGSPDTQYF. The CDR3 coding sequence is TGCGCCAGAAGCTTGGGGGTCGGAAGCCCAGATACGCAGTATTTT.

The CDR3 DNA sequence: TGTGCCAGCAGCTTAGAAGGGCAGGGAGGTTCACCCCTCCACTTT. Amino acid sequence: CASSLEGQGGSPLHF. This chain connects TRBV7-2 to TRBJ1-6, with D possibly being TRBD1 (5 bases). Per the germline V gene, CDR1 is SGHTA and CDR2 is FQGNSA. Trimming took 1 base from V and 9 from J, leaving 13 bases between them. This CDR3 has 15 residues.

The chain combines TRBV9 with TRBJ2-1, with TRBD2 matching over 15 bases. J was trimmed by 7 bases and V by 1 base; bases with no gene match: 3. The CDR3 extends over 16 amino acids. Germline-derived CDR1 and CDR2 are SGDLS and YYNGEE. CDR3 residues: CASSVTGTSGGNEQFF. The CDR3 bases are TGTGCCAGCAGCGTAACAGGGACTAGCGGGGGGAATGAGCAGTTCTTC.

The chain's CDR3 is CASSFPGTGISYGYTF. CDR3 in DNA: TGTGCCAGCAGTTTCCCCGGGACAGGGATTTCCTATGGCTACACCTTC. The chain is built from TRBV2 and TRBJ1-2; TRBD1 matches 9 bases. There are 16 residues in the CDR3. Looked up from germline, CDR1 is SNHLY and CDR2 is FYNNEI. Trimming took 5 bases from V and 4 from J; bases not matched to a gene: 11.

This clonotype was recorded a few times. This rearrangement joins TRBV5-5 to TRBJ2-5, with D perhaps TRBD1 (6 bases). CDR1 SGHKS and CDR2 YYEKEE come from the germline V gene (reference sequence). Trimming shortened V by 3 bases and J by 3 bases, and 18 bases separated the two germline ends. This CDR3 spans 16 amino acids. The chain's CDR3 is CASSYGPWDTEETQYF. In DNA form, the CDR3 reads TGTGCCAGCAGCTACGGACCCTGGGACACGGAAGAGACCCAGTACTTC. The entire variable domain, with the rest obtained from reference TRBV5-5 and TRBJ2-5, is as follows: DAGVTQSPTHLIKTRGQQVTLRCSPISGHKSVSWYQQVLGQGPQFIFQYYEKEERGRGNFPDRFSARQFPNYSSELNVNALLLGDSALYLCASSYGPWDTEETQYFGPGTRLLVL.

V gene TRBV20-1 combines with J gene TRBJ2-5; D may be TRBD1 (6 bases). Per germline, CDR1 DFQATT and CDR2 SNEGSKA (reference sequence). The germline V and J ends were trimmed by 5 bases and 6 bases, with 16 bases remaining between them. CDR3 length: 13 residues. CDR3 protein: CSAVRDTRKTQYF. The CDR3 DNA reads as TGCAGTGCTGTCCGGGACACTCGGAAGACCCAGTACTTC.

The rearrangement uses TRBV9 and TRBJ2-3, with a tentative D call TRBD1 (6 bases). V lost 5 bases, J lost 0 bases, and 16 bases lay in between. CDR3 size: 16 residues. The germline V gene encodes CDR1 SGDLS and CDR2 YYNGEE. CDR3 nucleotide sequence: TGTGCCAGCAGTGAAAGGGGGAGCCCTAGCACAGATACGCAGTATTTT. Residues: CASSERGSPSTDTQYF.

This chain uses TRBV15 with TRBJ2-5; D unclear. Germline loops: CDR1 LNHNV, CDR2 YYDKDF (reference sequence). V was clipped by 3 bases and J by 0 bases, with 8 bases between them. CDR3 size: 14 residues. CDR3 DNA: TGTGCCACCAGCAGTGAAGGGTACCAAGAGACCCAGTACTTC. It encodes CATSSEGYQETQYF.

This clonotype was seen a handful of times. CDR3 DNA: TGTGCTAGTGGTTTGGGGACTGCCCTCAAAACAGATACGCAGTATTTT. Protein: CASGLGTALKTDTQYF. The V gene is TRBV12-5, the J gene TRBJ2-3; TRBD2 might be the D (5 bases). V lost 1 base to trimming and J lost 3 bases, with 14 bases between them. This CDR3 comprises 16 residues. Germline V CDR1 and CDR2: LGHNT, FRNRAP.

For this clonotype: One end of the junction fails to match germline, which may point to a read error. The chain uses TRBV5-1 and TRBJ2-1; 11 nucleotides match TRBD2. Germline CDR1 and CDR2: SGHRS and YFSETQ. CDR3 length: 17 residues. In DNA form, the CDR3 reads TGCACCAGCAGCTTGGTGACTAGCGGGGCCCCATACAATGAGCAGTTCTTC. This translates into CTSSLVTSGAPYNEQFF.

This clonotype has only a few counts. The CDR3 sequence: CASSQPGANIQYF. The CDR3 DNA reads TGTGCCAGCAGCCAACCAGGGGCCAACATTCAGTACTTC. The rearrangement uses TRBV7-2 and TRBJ2-4; TRBD1 is a possible D gene (6 bases). Trimming took 5 bases from V and 7 from J, leaving 12 bases between them. The CDR3 sequence is 13 residues long. CDR1 and CDR2 from the germline V gene are SGHTA and FQGNSA.

This chain links TRBV5-1 with TRBJ2-6, with a possible D match to TRBD2 (6 bases). CDR3 length: 16 amino acids. Trimming took off 4 bases at V and 0 bases at J, with 11 bases between the two ends. Per the germline V gene, CDR1 is SGHRS and CDR2 is YFSETQ. CDR3 nucleotide sequence: TGCGCCAGCAGCCGATTGGGAGGCTCTGGGGCCAACGTCCTGACTTTC. Protein product: CASSRLGGSGANVLTF.

This clonotype was counted a few times. CDR3 protein: CASSVQGPGGYTF. The DNA for the CDR3 is TGTGCCAGCAGTGTACAGGGGCCTGGCGGCTACACCTTC. The chain links TRBV6-1 to TRBJ1-2; 7 bases agree with TRBD1. Germline CDR1 reads MNHNS; CDR2 reads SASEGT. The CDR3 is 13 residues long. Trimming took 4 bases from V and 8 from J; bases not matched to a gene: 7.

The chain is built from TRBV6-5 and TRBJ2-7; possibly TRBD2 for D (5 bases). The CDR3 extends over 13 amino acids. Germline V gives CDR1 MNHEY, CDR2 SVGAGI. The V gene lost 7 bases and the J gene lost 2 bases, with 12 bases spanning the gap. The CDR3 sequence: CASTKTITYEQYF. CDR3 nucleotide sequence: TGTGCCAGCACCAAGACTATAACCTACGAGCAGTACTTC.

This clonotype has just a few counts. The genes are TRBV5-1 and TRBJ2-6; D gene unclear. The germline V gene has CDR1 SGHRS and CDR2 YFSETQ. Trimming removed 5 bases at V and 0 bases at J, with 15 bases between. The CDR3 runs 17 residues. The CDR3 region is CASSSGTRSSGANVLTF. In DNA, the CDR3 is TGCGCCAGCAGTTCCGGTACGCGCAGCTCTGGGGCCAACGTCCTGACTTTC.

The V gene is TRBV5-4, the J gene TRBJ2-3; 9 bases are a match to TRBD2. CDR3 length equals 15 residues. From germline, CDR1 is SGHNT and CDR2 YYREEE (reference sequence). V was pared by 7 bases and J by 4 bases, with 10 bases of the junction left unmatched. CDR3 coding DNA: TGTGCCAGCGGACTGGCGGGGGGGCAGGCAGATACGCAGTATTTT. Protein sequence: CASGLAGGQADTQYF.

The chain carries TRBV20-1 and TRBJ2-1; 7 bases are a match to TRBD2. Trimming at V came to 0 bases and at J to 4 bases, leaving 3 bases not matched to a gene. The CDR3 is 14 residues long. Germline CDR1 and CDR2: DFQATT and SNEGSKA (reference sequence). The DNA for the CDR3 is TGCAGTGCTAGAGAACTAGCGCAGTACAATGAGCAGTTCTTC. This codes for CSARELAQYNEQFF.

The CDR3 bases are TGTGCCAGCAGTTACAGGACAGGGCTTCAAGAGACCCAGTACTTC. Translating gives CASSYRTGLQETQYF. The chain employs TRBV6-6 and TRBJ2-5; 8 bases map to TRBD1. This CDR3 is 15 amino acids long. Germline loops: CDR1 MNHNY, CDR2 SVGAGI (reference sequence). V was clipped by 2 bases and J by 2 bases; unmatched bases: 4.

This chain connects TRBV6-1 to TRBJ1-4, with unresolved D. The CDR3 consists of 14 residues. CDR1 and CDR2 from the germline V gene are MNHNS and SASEGT. V was trimmed by 2 bases and J by 3 bases, leaving 7 bases between them. The CDR3 DNA is TGTGCCAGCAGTGAATGGTCGGCTAATGAAAAACTGTTTTTT. Translation: CASSEWSANEKLFF.

A single count supports this clonotype. V usage is TRBV28 and J usage is TRBJ2-1, with TRBD1 identical over 9 bases. The CDR3 loop spans 15 amino acids. With 4 bases clipped from V and 6 bases from J, the junction kept 7 bases outside the gene matches. Germline CDR1 reads MDHEN; CDR2 reads SYDVKM. CDR3 DNA sequence: TGTGCCAGCAGTTACGGGACAGGGACAGTCAATGAGCAGTTCTTC. This gives the protein CASSYGTGTVNEQFF.

The V gene is TRBV11-2, the J gene TRBJ1-1, with D maybe TRBD1 (6 bases). The V end was cut by 5 bases, the J end by 5 bases, with 18 bases between. This CDR3 contains 15 residues. Germline CDR1 and CDR2: SGHAT and FQNNGV. CDR3 nucleotides: TGTGCCAGCAGCCCAATAGGTGGGGGGCGAACTGAAGCTTTCTTT. This gives the protein CASSPIGGGRTEAFF.

The chain is built from TRBV20-1 and TRBJ2-5; tentatively, D is TRBD1 or TRBD2 (6 bases each). The DNA end lines up better with TRBJ2-7; the J call may be wrong. CDR1 is DFQATT, CDR2 SNEGSKA, per germline (reference sequence). The CDR3 consists of 15 residues. The CDR3 protein is CSARRGSGAVDEQYF. CDR3 nucleotides: TGCAGTGCTAGGCGGGGTTCAGGGGCAGTTGACGAGCAGTACTTC.

This clonotype was counted a few times. The chain has TRBV10-1 and TRBJ2-4; D remains ambiguous. V shed 0 bases and J shed 3 bases, with 3 bases lying between them. Germline values: CDR1 WNHNN, CDR2 SYGVQD (reference sequence). The CDR3 is 13 amino acids. Here the CDR3 reads CASSESGKNIQYF. In DNA form, the CDR3 reads TGCGCCAGCAGTGAGTCTGGCAAAAACATTCAGTACTTC.

The V and J genes are TRBV20-1 and TRBJ2-1, with a weak D call TRBD2 (6 bases). Germline CDR1 is DFQATT and CDR2 is SNEGSKA (reference sequence). Trimming removed 3 bases at V and 2 bases at J, with 14 bases between. The CDR3 is 15 amino acids. The CDR3 region has the DNA TGCAGTGCTAGTAGCGGAAAGAGCCCCTACAATGAGCAGTTCTTC. This encodes CSASSGKSPYNEQFF.

The V and J genes are TRBV7-2 and TRBJ2-2; no firm D call. Trimming pared 4 bases from V and 6 bases from J, leaving 18 bases between. The germline V gene encodes CDR1 SGHTA and CDR2 FQGNSA. The CDR3 is 16 residues long. The chain's CDR3 is CASSWQAAGISGELFF. CDR3 DNA sequence: TGTGCCAGCAGCTGGCAGGCGGCCGGTATCTCCGGGGAGCTGTTTTTT.

The DNA for the CDR3 is TGTGCCAGCAGTGTTGGTAGCGGGGGGGTCAATGAGCAGTTCTTC. Protein sequence: CASSVGSGGVNEQFF. This chain connects TRBV2 to TRBJ2-1; 11 nucleotides line up with TRBD2. Germline V CDR1 and CDR2: SNHLY, FYNNEI. The J segment lost 6 bases and the V segment lost 4 bases, leaving 5 bases of the junction unmatched. This CDR3 is 15 amino acids long.

This clonotype was counted only a few times. This chain links TRBV5-1 with TRBJ2-5; D remains unclear. In germline, CDR1 is SGHRS, CDR2 YFSETQ. The germline V and J ends were trimmed by 4 bases and 4 bases, with 11 bases remaining between them. This CDR3 contains 13 residues. CDR3 amino acids: CASSQSEGETQYF. The CDR3 DNA reads as TGCGCCAGCAGCCAGAGTGAAGGAGAGACCCAGTACTTC.